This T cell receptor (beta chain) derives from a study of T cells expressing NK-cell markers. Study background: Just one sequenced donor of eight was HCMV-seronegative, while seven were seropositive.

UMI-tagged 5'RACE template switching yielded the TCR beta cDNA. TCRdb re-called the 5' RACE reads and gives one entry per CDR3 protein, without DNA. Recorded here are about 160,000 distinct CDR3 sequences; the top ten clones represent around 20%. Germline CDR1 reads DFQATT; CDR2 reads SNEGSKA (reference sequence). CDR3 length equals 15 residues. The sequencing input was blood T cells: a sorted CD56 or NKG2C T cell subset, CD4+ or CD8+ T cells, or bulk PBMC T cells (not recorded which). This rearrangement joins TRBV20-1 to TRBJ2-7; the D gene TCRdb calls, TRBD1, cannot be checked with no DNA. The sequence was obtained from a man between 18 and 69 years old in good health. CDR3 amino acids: CSARDLLQGHDEQYF.